The TCR beta chain under discussion was sequenced for a study of identical twins. A remark on this clonotype: The antigen is not known. At one end the junction does not follow the germline gene, possibly because of a read error.

Broader study findings: With abundant cord blood beta clonotypes, insertions were fewer; memory repertoires showed no such pattern. Models underestimated TCR alpha sharing (out-of-frame) in monozygotic twins.

From the 5' RACE reads, TCRdb called clonotypes with MiXCR, one entry per CDR3 protein. This table holds about 240,000 distinct CDR3 sequences, roughly 10% found once. This CDR3 contains 14 residues. Germline-derived CDR1 and CDR2 are DFQATT and SNEGSKA (reference sequence). This clonotype was obtained from a man aged 45-65 years in good health. Input material: memory T cells sorted from blood. V gene TRBV20-1 combines with J gene TRBJ1-5; D perhaps matches TRBD1 (5 bases). CDR3 nucleotide sequence: TGCAGTTCTAGATGGGACTGGGGAAGTCAGCCCCAGCATTTT. It is translated as CSSRWDWGSQPQHF.